These 14 T cell receptor beta chains share one sample of origin, sequenced in a study of OX40 agonist ivuxolimab in advanced cancers. Produced via immunoSEQ multiplex PCR; TCRdb's table is partial and in-frame only. The table shows approximately 67,000 clones, with around 83% occurring only once. The sample consisted of CD4+ or CD8+ T cells sorted from blood, taken in a trial of the OX40 agonist ivuxolimab. These receptor sequences come from an adult with an advanced solid tumor such as melanoma, head and neck, liver or kidney cancer.

This clone was counted only a few times. This chain links TRBV7-6 with TRBJ1-1; D gene uncertain. The CDR3 is made up of 14 amino acids. Trimming left V 1 base short and J 0 bases short, with 6 bases between. CDR1 is SGHVS and CDR2 is FNYEAQ in the germline V gene. The CDR3 reads CASSLEGMNTEAFF. The CDR3 coding sequence is TGTGCCAGCAGCTTAGAAGGAATGAACACTGAAGCTTTCTTT.

The rearrangement joins TRBV5-5 to TRBJ1-2; TRBD1 matches at 7 bases. The V gene end was trimmed by 4 bases and the J gene end by 5 bases; junction bases not matched to a gene: 11. Per the germline V gene, CDR1 is SGHKS and CDR2 is YYEKEE (reference sequence). This CDR3 has 15 residues. For the CDR3, the DNA is TGTGCCAGCAGCCATCACCCGGACAGGCCTTATGGCTACACCTTC. This encodes CASSHHPDRPYGYTF. The full variable domain, completed using reference TRBV5-5 and TRBJ1-2, is DAGVTQSPTHLIKTRGQQVTLRCSPISGHKSVSWYQQVLGQGPQFIFQYYEKEERGRGNFPDRFSARQFPNYSSELNVNALLLGDSALYLCASSHHPDRPYGYTFGSGTRLTVV.

This clone was found once. The chain couples TRBV7-9 to TRBJ2-3; 8 bases align to TRBD1. The CDR3 runs 17 residues. CDR1 and CDR2 from the germline V gene are SEHNR and FQNEAQ (reference sequence). V lost 4 bases, J lost 6 bases, and 15 bases stayed unmatched. CDR3 residues: CASSSPKEDRVRDTQYF. The CDR3 DNA sequence: TGTGCCAGCAGCTCCCCGAAGGAGGACAGGGTCCGCGATACGCAGTATTTT.

Turning to this clone: The sample carries other DNA sequences with the same CDR3. The chain combines TRBV7-2 with TRBJ1-1; D is ambiguous. The CDR3 length is 14 residues. Germline values: CDR1 SGHTA, CDR2 FQGNSA. Trimming cost V 5 bases and J 0 bases, with 10 bases left between them. CDR3 DNA: TGTGCCAGCAGCCCAGGCCCAATGAACACTGAAGCTTTCTTT. This codes for CASSPGPMNTEAFF.

The rearrangement uses TRBV9 and TRBJ2-2, with TRBD1 matching 9 bases. Germline CDR1 is SGDLS and CDR2 is YYNGEE. CDR3 length: 17 residues. J was trimmed by 5 bases and V by 4 bases; bases with no gene match: 12. DNA for the CDR3: TGTGCCAGCAGCCCACGACCTGGACAGGGGAGAACCGGGGAGCTGTTTTTT. Translation: CASSPRPGQGRTGELFF. Variable domain in full (rest from reference TRBV9 and TRBJ2-2): DSGVTQTPKHLITATGQRVTLRCSPRSGDLSVYWYQQSLDQGLQFLIQYYNGEERAKGNILERFSAQQFPDLHSELNLSSLELGDSALYFCASSPRPGQGRTGELFFGEGSRLTVL.

The chain carries TRBV7-8 and TRBJ2-5, with 14 bases that match TRBD2. V shed 3 bases, J shed 5 bases, and the junction held 8 bases outside the gene matches. Germline-derived CDR1 and CDR2 are SGHVS and FQNEAQ. This CDR3 comprises 17 residues. The CDR3 loop reads CASSFGLAGGGWETQYF. As DNA, the CDR3 is TGTGCCAGCAGCTTCGGACTAGCGGGAGGAGGTTGGGAGACCCAGTACTTC.

This clone was picked up one time. V is TRBV2 and J is TRBJ2-5; the D is unclear. Germline CDR1 is SNHLY and CDR2 is FYNNEI. There are 12 residues in the CDR3. V was clipped by 6 bases and J by 5 bases, with 10 bases between them. DNA of the CDR3: TGTGCCAGCAGGCGCCTCCAGGAGACCCAGTACTTC. Encoded protein: CASRRLQETQYF.

The chain couples TRBV27 to TRBJ1-1; 7 nucleotides match TRBD1. The V and J ends lost 3 bases and 1 base, in that order; junction bases with no gene match: 5. Germline V gene data show CDR1 as MNHEY and CDR2 as SMNVEV (reference sequence). The CDR3 runs 15 residues. Here the CDR3 DNA reads TGTGCCAGCAGTTTCTTACAGGGGAGGAACACTGAAGCTTTCTTT. Translated, it gives CASSFLQGRNTEAFF.

V gene TRBV7-9 combines with J gene TRBJ2-1; TRBD2 aligns across 13 bases. J was trimmed by 7 bases and V by 0 bases; bases with no gene match: 3. Germline CDR1 is SEHNR and CDR2 is FQNEAQ (reference sequence). The CDR3 covers 16 residues. Written as DNA, the CDR3 is TGTGCCAGCAGCTTAGCGGGACTAGCGGGGCATAATGAGCAGTTCTTC. Protein: CASSLAGLAGHNEQFF.

The V and J genes are TRBV7-3 and TRBJ2-1; the D gene is possibly TRBD2 (7 bases). Trimming took 5 bases from V and 2 from J, leaving 22 bases between them. Germline lookup yields CDR1 SGHTA and CDR2 FQGTGA. CDR3 length equals 18 residues. The CDR3 loop reads CASSARGAGGSPYNEQFF. For the CDR3, the DNA is TGTGCCAGCAGCGCCCGGGGGGCCGGCGGCAGCCCCTACAATGAGCAGTTCTTC.

The V gene is TRBV19, the J gene TRBJ2-5; the D gene is possibly TRBD2 (6 bases). The V and J ends lost 3 bases and 5 bases respectively, with 16 bases between them. Looked up from germline, CDR1 is LNHDA and CDR2 is SQIVND (reference sequence). This CDR3 region has 15 residues. CDR3 nucleotide sequence: TGTGCCAGTAGTATTGCGGGACCCTCGGGGGAGACCCAGTACTTC. This translates into CASSIAGPSGETQYF.

The chain combines TRBV14 with TRBJ1-6, with TRBD1 matching over 7 bases. Unmatched junction bases numbered 11, after V lost 4 bases and J lost 14 bases. This CDR3 has 14 residues. CDR1 and CDR2 from the germline V gene are SGHDN and FVKESK. The CDR3 loop reads CASSPNRRGLTLHF. The CDR3 coding sequence is TGTGCCAGCAGCCCCAATCGGAGGGGGCTGACCCTCCACTTT.

This chain links TRBV7-3 with TRBJ2-2; D call uncertain. Looked up from germline, CDR1 is SGHTA and CDR2 is FQGTGA. V lost 5 bases, J lost 0 bases, and 7 bases lay in between. This CDR3 is built from 14 residues. In nucleotides, the CDR3 is TGTGCCAGCAGCCCAGCCCCGAACACCGGGGAGCTGTTTTTT. Protein sequence: CASSPAPNTGELFF.

A few counts support this clone. The chain is built from TRBV7-3 and TRBJ1-5; no firm D call. CDR1 and CDR2 (germline): SGHTA, FQGTGA. The CDR3 spans 13 residues. Trimming removed 5 bases at V and 9 bases at J, with 14 bases between. CDR3 nucleotide sequence: TGTGCCAGCAGCCCCAATCATGGCCGGCCCCAGCATTTT. Translated, it gives CASSPNHGRPQHF. Full variable domain (missing parts from reference TRBV7-3 and TRBJ1-5): GAGVSQTPSNKVTEKGKYVELRCDPISGHTALYWYRQSLGQGPEFLIYFQGTGAADDSGLPNDRFFAVRPEGSVSTLKIQRTERGDSAVYLCASSPNHGRPQHFGDGTRLSIL.